Shown below are 21 T cell receptor beta chains from a single sample sequenced in a study of memory CD8 T cells in hepatitis C reinfection. The assay was immunoSEQ multiplex PCR, and TCRdb's table has in-frame clones only and misses some. This table has tens of thousands of clones, about nine tenths appearing once. Time point given: pre-reinfection, 55 to 20 weeks before reinfection detection. The sorted cells went straight to TCR sequencing with no prior in vitro expansion. The sequenced sample consisted of naive CD8+ T cells sorted from blood. These receptors came from a man younger than 35 with hepatitis C virus infection.

V and J are TRBV4-1 and TRBJ1-6; 7 bases agree with TRBD1. CDR3 size: 15 residues. Germline V gene sequence: CDR1 MGHRA, CDR2 YSYEKL. V lost 1 base, J lost 7 bases, and 4 bases stayed unmatched. In DNA, the CDR3 is TGCGCCAGCAGCCAAGGGCCGGGACAGAATTCACCCCTCCACTTT. This sequence encodes CASSQGPGQNSPLHF.

J is TRBJ2-3 and V is TRBV7-9, with D maybe TRBD2 (6 bases). Per the germline V gene, CDR1 is SEHNR and CDR2 is FQNEAQ (reference sequence). The CDR3 loop spans 16 amino acids. V was clipped by 6 bases and J by 0 bases, with 16 bases between them. The CDR3 region has the DNA TGTGCCAGCAGTCCGGGGGTTACCTCTAGCACAGATACGCAGTATTTT. Translation gives CASSPGVTSSTDTQYF.

The genes are TRBV5-1 and TRBJ2-3; D is perhaps TRBD2 (6 bases). Germline CDR1 and CDR2: SGHRS and YFSETQ. The V end was cut by 0 bases, the J end by 4 bases, with 12 bases between. This CDR3 has 15 amino acids. CDR3 nucleotides: TGCGCCAGCAGCTTGGTGGAGGGGTCCCCAGATACGCAGTATTTT. Translated: CASSLVEGSPDTQYF. Full variable domain (remainder filled in from reference TRBV5-1 and TRBJ2-3): KAGVTQTPRYLIKTRGQQVTLSCSPISGHRSVSWYQQTPGQGLQFLFEYFSETQRNKGNFPGRFSGRQFSNSRSEMNVSTLELGDSALYLCASSLVEGSPDTQYFGPGTRLTVL.

This chain uses TRBV29-1 with TRBJ2-7; TRBD1 is a possible D gene (5 bases). The germline gives CDR1 SQVTM, CDR2 ANQGSEA. The CDR3 contains 17 residues. Trimming shortened V by 7 bases and J by 0 bases, and 25 bases separated the two germline ends. The chain's CDR3 is CSAIRAPGHLSSYEQYF. The CDR3 bases are TGCAGCGCCATAAGGGCCCCCGGACACCTTAGCTCCTACGAGCAGTACTTC.

Written as DNA, the CDR3 is TGCGCCAGCAGCCAAGACCCGACAGGGGTCAGGGATGGCTACACCTTC. This encodes CASSQDPTGVRDGYTF. V is TRBV4-1 and J is TRBJ1-2; 8 bases fit TRBD1. Germline assignment: CDR1 MGHRA and CDR2 YSYEKL. The ends lost 0 bases at V and 6 bases at J; junction bases unmatched: 9. The CDR3 is 16 residues long.

The CDR3, as DNA: TGTGCCAGCAATACGGGACTTCACTCCTACGAGCAGTACTTC. This gives the protein CASNTGLHSYEQYF. The genes are TRBV6-6 and TRBJ2-7, with TRBD2 as a possible D gene (6 bases). This CDR3 has 14 amino acids. Germline V CDR1 and CDR2: MNHNY, SVGAGI (reference sequence). V gave up 7 bases and J gave up 0 bases, with 13 bases separating them.

This chain links TRBV4-1 with TRBJ2-1; D unresolved. This CDR3 has 17 residues. The V end lost 1 base, the J end lost 2 bases, and 15 bases lay between the germline ends. CDR1 and CDR2 from the germline V gene are MGHRA and YSYEKL. CDR3 sequence reads: CASSQGPASRPYNEQFF. The DNA for the CDR3 is TGCGCCAGCAGCCAAGGTCCTGCTAGTCGACCCTACAATGAGCAGTTCTTC.

This chain joins TRBV7-3 and TRBJ2-1; 9 bases fit TRBD2. CDR1 SGHTA and CDR2 FQGTGA come from the germline V gene. The CDR3 sequence is 18 residues long. Unmatched junction bases numbered 11, after V lost 1 base and J lost 4 bases. The CDR3 bases are TGTGCCAGCAGCTTAAAGGAGCGGGAGGCCTTGGGGTACAATGAGCAGTTCTTC. This codes for CASSLKEREALGYNEQFF.

The chain uses TRBV7-9 and TRBJ2-1; D is ambiguous. Trimming pared 5 bases from V and 12 bases from J, leaving 20 bases between. CDR1 is SEHNR, CDR2 FQNEAQ, per germline (reference sequence). The CDR3 spans 14 residues. The CDR3 sequence: CASSLTLDEPGQFF. Here the CDR3 DNA reads TGTGCCAGCAGCCTCACCTTAGATGAGCCGGGGCAGTTCTTC.

This clone showed up just a few times. V gene TRBV25-1 combines with J gene TRBJ1-2, with 7 positions matching TRBD1. The CDR3 runs 14 residues. The germline CDR1 and CDR2 sequences are MGHDK and SYGVNS. V shed 4 bases and J 6 bases; nucleotides not matched to a gene: 8. DNA of the CDR3: TGTGCCAGCAGTGCTGGAGGGGGCGCGAATGGCTACACCTTC. It translates to CASSAGGGANGYTF.

The J gene is TRBJ2-1, the V gene TRBV9; the match to TRBD1 covers 10 bases. This CDR3 comprises 15 residues. The V gene's germline CDR1 is SGDLS and CDR2 YYNGEE. J gave up 3 bases and V 4 bases, and 4 bases lay outside the gene matches. The CDR3, as DNA: TGTGCCAGCAGCTACCGGGACAGGGGCTACAATGAGCAGTTCTTC. Its protein product is CASSYRDRGYNEQFF. Full variable domain (missing parts from reference TRBV9 and TRBJ2-1): DSGVTQTPKHLITATGQRVTLRCSPRSGDLSVYWYQQSLDQGLQFLIQYYNGEERAKGNILERFSAQQFPDLHSELNLSSLELGDSALYFCASSYRDRGYNEQFFGPGTRLTVL.

This clone was seen just once. The J gene is TRBJ2-5, the V gene TRBV28; 11 bases fit TRBD2. The CDR3 sequence is 17 residues long. Germline trimming cut 6 bases from V and 1 base from J; bases unmatched to any gene: 10. Germline V CDR1 and CDR2: MDHEN, SYDVKM. CDR3 in DNA: TGTGCCAGCAGCAAAGGACTAGCGGGCGGCGTCCAAGAGACCCAGTACTTC. As protein: CASSKGLAGGVQETQYF.

V is TRBV27 and J is TRBJ2-7, with 8 nucleotides matching TRBD1. V gave up 6 bases and J gave up 0 bases; unmatched junction bases: 7. The CDR3 consists of 15 residues. CDR1 MNHEY and CDR2 SMNVEV come from the germline V gene (reference sequence). The CDR3 reads CASSPRQGISYEQYF. As DNA, the CDR3 is TGTGCCAGCAGCCCCAGACAGGGGATCTCCTACGAGCAGTACTTC.

This sequence joins TRBV7-2 and TRBJ2-5; a weak D match, TRBD2 (5 bases). The DNA end lines up better with TRBJ2-7; the J call may be wrong. The CDR3 has 14 residues. Germline V gene data show CDR1 as SGHTA and CDR2 as FQGNSA. The CDR3 protein is CASSLGRGFYEQYF. In nucleotides, the CDR3 is TGTGCCAGCAGCTTAGGCCGAGGGTTCTACGAGCAGTACTTC.

This chain uses TRBV9 with TRBJ1-3; D may be TRBD1 (5 bases). V lost 3 bases, J lost 0 bases, and 10 bases lay in between. CDR3 length: 15 residues. Germline CDR1 is SGDLS and CDR2 is YYNGEE. CDR3 loop: CASSGYRSSGNTIYF. The CDR3 nucleotides read TGTGCCAGCAGCGGCTACAGGAGCTCTGGAAACACCATATATTTT.

The J gene is TRBJ2-1, the V gene TRBV4-1, with D possibly TRBD2 on 5 matching bases. This CDR3 is 15 amino acids long. The V gene lost 2 bases and the J gene lost 0 bases, with 8 bases spanning the gap. Germline assignment: CDR1 MGHRA and CDR2 YSYEKL. CDR3 DNA sequence: TGCGCCAGCAGCCAACCGGGAACCTCCTACAATGAGCAGTTCTTC. This codes for CASSQPGTSYNEQFF.

This chain connects TRBV27 to TRBJ1-4; D is possibly TRBD1 (6 bases). The CDR3 runs 13 residues. Trimming pared 9 bases from V and 5 bases from J, leaving 13 bases between. CDR1 and CDR2 (germline): MNHEY, SMNVEV (reference sequence). For the CDR3, the DNA is TGTGCCAGGTATACAGGGAGAAATGAAAAACTGTTTTTT. Translated, it gives CARYTGRNEKLFF.

The genes are TRBV19 and TRBJ1-1; TRBD1 is a possible D gene (5 bases). The CDR3 loop spans 11 amino acids. Between the trimmed V and J ends, which lost 4 bases and 11 bases, there was a span of 11 bases. The germline CDR1 and CDR2 sequences are LNHDA and SQIVND (reference sequence). The CDR3 loop is CASSTGLRAFF. In DNA form, the CDR3 reads TGTGCCAGTAGTACAGGGCTGAGGGCTTTCTTT.

This clone was counted a single time. The V and J genes are TRBV10-3 and TRBJ1-1; 11 bases map to TRBD1. From germline, CDR1 is ENHRY and CDR2 SYGVKD. Unmatched junction bases numbered 4, after V lost 6 bases and J lost 1 base. This CDR3 is 15 amino acids long. The CDR3 sequence is CAIRPGQGGNTEAFF. CDR3 coding DNA: TGTGCCATCAGGCCGGGACAGGGGGGGAACACTGAAGCTTTCTTT.

V usage is TRBV30 and J usage is TRBJ2-1; tentative D call: TRBD1 (5 bases). The V and J ends lost 4 bases and 7 bases respectively, with 11 bases between them. This CDR3 region has 12 residues. Germline V gene sequence: CDR1 GTSNPN, CDR2 SVGIG (reference sequence). For the CDR3, the DNA is TGTGCCTGGATAGGGGATAAGAATGAGCAGTTCTTC. Protein: CAWIGDKNEQFF.

V gene TRBV19 combines with J gene TRBJ2-7; 7 positions agree with TRBD1. With 7 bases clipped from V and 0 bases from J, the junction kept 6 bases outside the gene matches. The CDR3 spans 14 residues. Per germline, CDR1 LNHDA and CDR2 SQIVND (reference sequence). CDR3 loop: CASTPTGSSYEQYF. CDR3 bases: TGTGCCAGTACCCCGACAGGGAGCTCCTACGAGCAGTACTTC.